A selection of T cell receptor beta chains follows, all from one sample in a study of spatial heterogeneity in lung cancer. TCRdb redid the calling of the 5' RACE reads with MiXCR, one entry per CDR3 protein. This table has some 54,000 distinct CDR3 sequences, around 7.7% appearing once. Sequencing was performed on PBMCs, taken at follow-up. All receptors come from a female donor with early-stage non-small cell lung cancer. Both conserved end residues are part of each CDR3. Each record gives: CDR3 DNA, CDR3 protein, D gene, J gene, clone size, V gene. D genes are given only for firm matches. Not every row has a clone size; where given, it reads once, few, many or a size class.

CDR3nt: TGTGCCAGCAGGCCGGGACCAAACAATGAGCAGTTCTTC; CDR3aa: CASRPGPNNEQFF; d_gene: -; j_gene: TRBJ2-1; abundance: many; v_gene: TRBV2
CDR3nt: TGTGCCAGTAGCCCCGGACCCTCGGGCACAGATACGCAGTATTTT; CDR3aa: CASSPGPSGTDTQYF; d_gene: -; j_gene: TRBJ2-3; abundance: many; v_gene: TRBV19
CDR3nt: TGCAGTGCCGTCGGCCAGATGGGAAACACCATATATTTT; CDR3aa: CSAVGQMGNTIYF; d_gene: -; j_gene: TRBJ1-3; abundance: -; v_gene: TRBV20-1
CDR3nt: TGTGCCAGTAGGGGAGCGGGGAGCTCCTACAATGAGCAGTTCTTC; CDR3aa: CASRGAGSSYNEQFF; d_gene: TRBD2; j_gene: TRBJ2-1; abundance: many; v_gene: TRBV19
CDR3nt: TGCAGTGCCCACGGGGGTTCAGGAAACACCATATATTTT; CDR3aa: CSAHGGSGNTIYF; d_gene: -; j_gene: TRBJ1-3; abundance: few; v_gene: TRBV20-1
CDR3nt: TGCAGTGCTAGAGTTGCGGGGGCCTTCCGAGAGCAGTTCTTC; CDR3aa: CSARVAGAFREQFF; d_gene: -; j_gene: TRBJ2-1; abundance: many; v_gene: TRBV20-1
CDR3nt: TGTGCCAGCAGTCTCCGGACATCAGGCACAGATACGCAGTATTTT; CDR3aa: CASSLRTSGTDTQYF; d_gene: -; j_gene: TRBJ2-3; abundance: many; v_gene: TRBV7-7
CDR3nt: TGTGCCAGCAGTTTAGAGGATCAGGGCACAGATACGCAGTATTTT; CDR3aa: CASSLEDQGTDTQYF; d_gene: -; j_gene: TRBJ2-3; abundance: few; v_gene: TRBV12-3/TRBV12-4
CDR3nt: TGTGCCAGCAGCGAGGGGGTTGCGAACACTGAAGCTTTCTTT; CDR3aa: CASSEGVANTEAFF; d_gene: -; j_gene: TRBJ1-1; abundance: few; v_gene: TRBV12-3/TRBV12-4
CDR3nt: TGTGCCAGCAGCCACCCCGCCCGACTAGAAATGGACGAGCAGTACTTC; CDR3aa: CASSHPARLEMDEQYF; d_gene: -; j_gene: TRBJ2-7; abundance: many; v_gene: TRBV6-2/TRBV6-3
CDR3nt: TGTGCCAGCTCACCCGAGCTGCTGGATACGCAGTATTTT; CDR3aa: CASSPELLDTQYF; d_gene: -; j_gene: TRBJ2-3; abundance: many; v_gene: TRBV18
CDR3nt: TGTGCCAGCAGCAGAGGACCTGGCACAGATACGCAGTATTTT; CDR3aa: CASSRGPGTDTQYF; d_gene: -; j_gene: TRBJ2-3; abundance: -; v_gene: TRBV11-2
CDR3nt: TGTGCCAGCAGCCTACGGGAAAGTAGCGGGGGCCTGAGCACAGATACGCAGTATTTT; CDR3aa: CASSLRESSGGLSTDTQYF; d_gene: TRBD2; j_gene: TRBJ2-3; abundance: few; v_gene: TRBV7-3
CDR3nt: TGTGCCAGCAGCCTACGCCCCGGCGAGGGTTCACCCCTCCACTTT; CDR3aa: CASSLRPGEGSPLHF; d_gene: -; j_gene: TRBJ1-6; abundance: many; v_gene: TRBV6-2/TRBV6-3
CDR3nt: TGCAGTGCTAGAGATGCGTCCCAGGGTAGGGGGCAAAGTGGCTACACCTTC; CDR3aa: CSARDASQGRGQSGYTF; d_gene: TRBD1; j_gene: TRBJ1-2; abundance: many; v_gene: TRBV20-1
CDR3nt: TGTGCCAGTAGTATATTCCAGGGCTGGAGTAATGAAAAACTGTTTTTT; CDR3aa: CASSIFQGWSNEKLFF; d_gene: -; j_gene: TRBJ1-4; abundance: -; v_gene: TRBV19
CDR3nt: TGTGCCAGCAGACAGCAGTACGACCCTAGCTCTGGAAACACCATATATTTT; CDR3aa: CASRQQYDPSSGNTIYF; d_gene: -; j_gene: TRBJ1-3; abundance: -; v_gene: TRBV6-1
CDR3nt: TGTGCCAGCAGCCTCTGGACAGATACGCAGTATTTT; CDR3aa: CASSLWTDTQYF; d_gene: -; j_gene: TRBJ2-3; abundance: many; v_gene: TRBV3-1
CDR3nt: TGTGCCAGCAACGTGGCAGGGCTGAATGAGCAGTTCTTC; CDR3aa: CASNVAGLNEQFF; d_gene: -; j_gene: TRBJ2-1; abundance: many; v_gene: TRBV6-6
CDR3nt: TGTGCCAGCAGCTTCGTGATTTATGGCTACACCTTC; CDR3aa: CASSFVIYGYTF; d_gene: -; j_gene: TRBJ1-2; abundance: many; v_gene: TRBV7-3
CDR3nt: TGTGCCAGCAGTTTTGGAGCGAACAGTGAGCAGTTCTTC; CDR3aa: CASSFGANSEQFF; d_gene: -; j_gene: TRBJ2-1; abundance: many; v_gene: TRBV12-3/TRBV12-4
CDR3nt: TGTGCCAGCAGCGGGCGGCGGGCAGGAGATACGCAGTATTTT; CDR3aa: CASSGRRAGDTQYF; d_gene: -; j_gene: TRBJ2-3; abundance: many; v_gene: TRBV7-2
CDR3nt: TGTGCCAGCCTCCCTCGGACAGGTTGTCAGTATTTT; CDR3aa: CASLPRTGCQYF; d_gene: TRBD1; j_gene: TRBJ2-3; abundance: many; v_gene: TRBV27
CDR3nt: TGTGCCAGCAGCTTAGATGCGTATGACAGTGAAGCTTTCTTT; CDR3aa: CASSLDAYDSEAFF; d_gene: -; j_gene: TRBJ1-1; abundance: many; v_gene: TRBV11-2
CDR3nt: TGTGCCACCAGCACCCTCGGGGAGAGCTCCTACGAGCAGTACTTC; CDR3aa: CATSTLGESSYEQYF; d_gene: -; j_gene: TRBJ2-7; abundance: -; v_gene: TRBV15
CDR3nt: TGTGCCAGCAGCTTTCCGGGACGAACACTAGGGGATGAGCAGTTCTTC; CDR3aa: CASSFPGRTLGDEQFF; d_gene: -; j_gene: TRBJ2-1; abundance: -; v_gene: TRBV5-6
CDR3nt: TGTGCCAGCGTGAGTCGGCCAGACTACCAAGAGACCCAGTACTTC; CDR3aa: CASVSRPDYQETQYF; d_gene: -; j_gene: TRBJ2-5; abundance: many; v_gene: TRBV12-3/TRBV12-4
CDR3nt: TGTGCCAGCAGCCCCCGGACAGGGAGGGACACTGAAGCTTTCTTT; CDR3aa: CASSPRTGRDTEAFF; d_gene: TRBD1; j_gene: TRBJ1-1; abundance: many; v_gene: TRBV3-1
CDR3nt: TGTGCCAGCAGTCTCCCAGGACAGCCCTACGAGCAGTACTTC; CDR3aa: CASSLPGQPYEQYF; d_gene: -; j_gene: TRBJ2-7; abundance: many; v_gene: TRBV28
CDR3nt: TGTGCCAGCAGCCAGGCCGGGCGACCGGTATTCAATGAGCAGTTCTTC; CDR3aa: CASSQAGRPVFNEQFF; d_gene: -; j_gene: TRBJ2-1; abundance: -; v_gene: TRBV6-2/TRBV6-3
CDR3nt: TGTGCCAGCAGCATAGACAGCGGGCAAGAGACCCAGTACTTC; CDR3aa: CASSIDSGQETQYF; d_gene: -; j_gene: TRBJ2-5; abundance: many; v_gene: TRBV5-4
CDR3nt: TGTGCCAGCAGTTCCACCGGGACCCAGGAAGCCACGCAGTATTTT; CDR3aa: CASSSTGTQEATQYF; d_gene: -; j_gene: TRBJ2-3; abundance: -; v_gene: TRBV6-2/TRBV6-3
CDR3nt: TGTGCCAGCAGCCAAGAATGGGGAGCTGGAAACACCATATATTTT; CDR3aa: CASSQEWGAGNTIYF; d_gene: -; j_gene: TRBJ1-3; abundance: few; v_gene: TRBV14
CDR3nt: TGCGCCAGCAACCAACTAGCGGGGGGGCCACGAGATACGCAGTATTTT; CDR3aa: CASNQLAGGPRDTQYF; d_gene: TRBD2; j_gene: TRBJ2-3; abundance: many; v_gene: TRBV5-1
CDR3nt: TGCGCCAGCAGTCTTGCGGGATCGGCACCCCTCCACTTT; CDR3aa: CASSLAGSAPLHF; d_gene: -; j_gene: TRBJ1-6; abundance: many; v_gene: TRBV23-1
CDR3nt: TGTGCCAGCACCGTCGCGGGGTTCTCCTACGAGCAGTACTTC; CDR3aa: CASTVAGFSYEQYF; d_gene: -; j_gene: TRBJ2-7; abundance: many; v_gene: TRBV7-9
CDR3nt: TGCAGTGCACGGGCCCTTTCTAACTCCTACAATGAGCAGTTCTTC; CDR3aa: CSARALSNSYNEQFF; d_gene: -; j_gene: TRBJ2-1; abundance: -; v_gene: TRBV20-1
CDR3nt: TGCGCCAGCAGCGACCGGCAGGGAAACGAGCAGTACTTC; CDR3aa: CASSDRQGNEQYF; d_gene: -; j_gene: TRBJ2-7; abundance: many; v_gene: TRBV5-1
CDR3nt: TGCGCCAGCAGCTTTGGGGGGACAGGTTCTTCCTACGAGCAGTACTTC; CDR3aa: CASSFGGTGSSYEQYF; d_gene: TRBD1; j_gene: TRBJ2-7; abundance: -; v_gene: TRBV5-1
CDR3nt: TGTGCCAGCAGAACCGGGACAGGGGGCTCGGGCTATGGCTACACCTTC; CDR3aa: CASRTGTGGSGYGYTF; d_gene: TRBD1; j_gene: TRBJ1-2; abundance: many; v_gene: TRBV28
CDR3nt: TGTGCCAGCAGATCCCAGGGGGCGCAGACTGAAGCTTTCTTT; CDR3aa: CASRSQGAQTEAFF; d_gene: TRBD1; j_gene: TRBJ1-1; abundance: many; v_gene: TRBV7-9
CDR3nt: TGTGCCAGCAGTCGAATAGGACTTTCGACCGGGGAGCTGTTTTTT; CDR3aa: CASSRIGLSTGELFF; d_gene: -; j_gene: TRBJ2-2; abundance: -; v_gene: TRBV7-3
CDR3nt: TGTGCCAGCAGCCCCCGACCGTCAAGCGGGGTAAAAGATACGCAGTATTTT; CDR3aa: CASSPRPSSGVKDTQYF; d_gene: TRBD2; j_gene: TRBJ2-3; abundance: many; v_gene: TRBV7-8
CDR3nt: TGCAGCGCTTCGACAGGGCCGTGGCAGCCCCAGCATTTT; CDR3aa: CSASTGPWQPQHF; d_gene: TRBD1; j_gene: TRBJ1-5; abundance: many; v_gene: TRBV29-1
CDR3nt: TGTGCCAGCAGTACTCTCCTCCCGGCCCGAGGGACCTCCTACGAGCAGTACTTC; CDR3aa: CASSTLLPARGTSYEQYF; d_gene: -; j_gene: TRBJ2-7; abundance: -; v_gene: TRBV6-2/TRBV6-3
CDR3nt: TGTGCCAGCAGCCCCGACAGGGGGGGCACCGGGGAGCTGTTTTTT; CDR3aa: CASSPDRGGTGELFF; d_gene: TRBD1; j_gene: TRBJ2-2; abundance: many; v_gene: TRBV11-3
CDR3nt: TGCAGTGCCCCTCGGACAGGGCAAGTAGAGACCCAGTACTTC; CDR3aa: CSAPRTGQVETQYF; d_gene: TRBD1; j_gene: TRBJ2-5; abundance: many; v_gene: TRBV20-1
CDR3nt: TGTGCCAGCAGCTTTAGCTTCACCGGGGAGCTGTTTTTT; CDR3aa: CASSFSFTGELFF; d_gene: -; j_gene: TRBJ2-2; abundance: -; v_gene: TRBV7-8
CDR3nt: TGCAGCGTACCCCGGGACAGGGGTCACACTGAAGCTTTCTTT; CDR3aa: CSVPRDRGHTEAFF; d_gene: TRBD1; j_gene: TRBJ1-1; abundance: -; v_gene: TRBV29-1
CDR3nt: TGTGCCAGCGGGGGGGGATCACCCCTCCACTTT; CDR3aa: CASGGGSPLHF; d_gene: -; j_gene: TRBJ1-6; abundance: many; v_gene: TRBV27
CDR3nt: TGTGCTAGTGGTTCCGGGACAGGGGTTTACAATGAGCAGTTCTTC; CDR3aa: CASGSGTGVYNEQFF; d_gene: TRBD1; j_gene: TRBJ2-1; abundance: few; v_gene: TRBV12-5
CDR3nt: TGCAGTGCTAGAGGGGATGGAGAGACCCAGTACTTC; CDR3aa: CSARGDGETQYF; d_gene: -; j_gene: TRBJ2-5; abundance: -; v_gene: TRBV20-1
CDR3nt: TGTGCCAGCACTCGACAGTCGAACACTGAAGCTTTCTTT; CDR3aa: CASTRQSNTEAFF; d_gene: -; j_gene: TRBJ1-1; abundance: -; v_gene: TRBV6-5
CDR3nt: TGTGCCAGCAGTCCCCTGGACAGACAGAACACTGAAGCTTTCTTT; CDR3aa: CASSPLDRQNTEAFF; d_gene: -; j_gene: TRBJ1-1; abundance: many; v_gene: TRBV28
CDR3nt: TGTGCCAGCAGTTCCTACACTGAAGCTTTCTTT; CDR3aa: CASSSYTEAFF; d_gene: -; j_gene: TRBJ1-1; abundance: many; v_gene: TRBV6-2/TRBV6-3
CDR3nt: TGCAGCGTTGGCAGGGGGAACACTGAAGCTTTCTTT; CDR3aa: CSVGRGNTEAFF; d_gene: -; j_gene: TRBJ1-1; abundance: -; v_gene: TRBV29-1
CDR3nt: TGTGCCACCAGAGGCCCCGGGGCGCGAGAGCAGTACTTC; CDR3aa: CATRGPGAREQYF; d_gene: -; j_gene: TRBJ2-7; abundance: -; v_gene: TRBV15